Listed below are T cell receptor beta chains from one sample, sequenced in a study of early T cells in non-severe SARS-CoV-2 infection. TCRdb reanalysed the 5' RACE reads using MiXCR and keeps one entry per CDR3 protein. Among more than 40,000 distinct CDR3 sequences, about 5.3% were seen once, and the ten largest hold 5% to 6.5%. The material was whole blood, obtained at baseline. The source is an adult who was a healthcare worker with PCR-confirmed SARS-CoV-2 infection or an uninfected control (not recorded which). CDR3s include the opening cysteine and the closing phenylalanine or tryptophan. A D gene is named only where the DNA matches it firmly. Clone size, where shown, is once, few, many, or a class for clones that have expanded.

DNA,CDR3,D,J,V,size
TGCAGCGTGATATCGGATACGCAGTATTTT,CSVISDTQYF,-,TRBJ2-3,TRBV29-1,many
TGTGCCACCCTTTGGACTAGCGGGAGGGCCCAATGGGCCGGGGAGCTGTTTTTT,CATLWTSGRAQWAGELFF,TRBD2,TRBJ2-2,TRBV7-9,few
TGTGCCGGTTCCACAGGGGGTGGCGGGGAGCTGTTTTTT,CAGSTGGGGELFF,TRBD1,TRBJ2-2,TRBV6-1,many
TGTGCCAGCAGTTCCCTCCATCAGCAAGAGACCCAGTACTTC,CASSSLHQQETQYF,-,TRBJ2-5,TRBV6-2/TRBV6-3,many
TGTGCCAGCAGTACGGGACAGTCGAACACCGGGGAGCTGTTTTTT,CASSTGQSNTGELFF,TRBD1,TRBJ2-2,TRBV6-6,-
TGTGCCAGCAGCTCACGCAATGAGCAGTTCTTC,CASSSRNEQFF,-,TRBJ2-1,TRBV27,few
TGCGCCAGCAGCTTCGGGACAGGGTTTGCCGGGACCCAGTACTTC,CASSFGTGFAGTQYF,TRBD1,TRBJ2-5,TRBV5-1,-
TGCGCCAGCAGCTTGGTTACTAGCGGTCTGGACGAGCAGTACTTC,CASSLVTSGLDEQYF,TRBD2,TRBJ2-7,TRBV5-1,-
TGTGCCATCAGCGCGAACCCGGGACAGGGAAATTCACCCCTCCACTTT,CAISANPGQGNSPLHF,TRBD1,TRBJ1-6,TRBV10-3,few
TGTGCCAGTAAAGATTTAGGGACAGGGGCGTCTGGGGCCAACGTCCTGACTTTC,CASKDLGTGASGANVLTF,TRBD1,TRBJ2-6,TRBV19,many
TGTGCCAGTAGTAGCGGGAGGCCCTCAGATACGCAGTATTTT,CASSSGRPSDTQYF,TRBD2,TRBJ2-3,TRBV19,many
TGTGCCAGCAGCCACGCGGGGCGCCCTGAAGCTTTCTTT,CASSHAGRPEAFF,-,TRBJ1-1,TRBV3-1,-
TGTGCCAGCAGCCAGGGGACAGTCAATCAGCCCCAGCATTTT,CASSQGTVNQPQHF,TRBD1,TRBJ1-5,TRBV3-1,-
TGTGCCAGCAGCGATCCCGGGACTCATAAACGGCCAGATACGCAGTATTTT,CASSDPGTHKRPDTQYF,-,TRBJ2-3,TRBV7-8,many
TGCGCCAGCAGCCAATCTGACGGGACGAACCCCACTGAGCAGTTCTTC,CASSQSDGTNPTEQFF,-,TRBJ2-1,TRBV4-1,-
TGTGCCACCAGCACTGGAGGGGGCGGGAACACTGAAGCTTTCTTT,CATSTGGGGNTEAFF,TRBD1,TRBJ1-1,TRBV15,many
TGTGCCAGCAGCCAAGAGGAGCGCTCGTTTGGCGAGCAGTACTTC,CASSQEERSFGEQYF,-,TRBJ2-7,TRBV4-2,many
TGTGCCAGCAGTAAGCTCCTCGGAGAGCAGTACTTC,CASSKLLGEQYF,-,TRBJ2-7,TRBV5-6,-
TGTGCCAGCAGTTTACCTCCCGGACAGCTCTACGAGCAGTACTTC,CASSLPPGQLYEQYF,-,TRBJ2-7,TRBV28,many
TGTGCCAGCAGCTTGAATAACAGGCCCCCCTACGAGCAGTACTTC,CASSLNNRPPYEQYF,-,TRBJ2-7,TRBV7-9,few
TGTGCCAGTAGTATAGGGACCTCTGGGGCCAACGTCCTGACTTTC,CASSIGTSGANVLTF,-,TRBJ2-6,TRBV19,many
TGTGCCAGCAGTCCCCCCGTACGCACAGATACGCAGTATTTT,CASSPPVRTDTQYF,-,TRBJ2-3,TRBV28,many
TGTGCCAGCAGTTCGTTGACAGGGCCGTCCTACGAGCAGTACTTC,CASSSLTGPSYEQYF,TRBD1,TRBJ2-7,TRBV12-3/TRBV12-4,many
TGTGCCAGCAGTTGGGGGACATCCCACACTGAAGCTTTCTTT,CASSWGTSHTEAFF,-,TRBJ1-1,TRBV6-2/TRBV6-3,many
TGTGCCAGCAGTAAAATACAAGAGACCCAGTACTTC,CASSKIQETQYF,-,TRBJ2-5,TRBV12-3/TRBV12-4,many
TGTGCCAGCGGACTAGCGGGCCTCACAGATACGCAGTATTTT,CASGLAGLTDTQYF,TRBD2,TRBJ2-3,TRBV6-1,many
TGTGCCAGCAGCTTACCTTGGGGGGTGACTGGGGCCAACGTCCTGACTTTC,CASSLPWGVTGANVLTF,-,TRBJ2-6,TRBV7-9,many
TGCGCCAGCAGTGCCACGAGCACAGATACGCAGTATTTT,CASSATSTDTQYF,-,TRBJ2-3,TRBV10-1,many
TGTGCCAGCACCACTGAGGCCGAGGGGGAGACCCAGTACTTC,CASTTEAEGETQYF,-,TRBJ2-5,TRBV28,many
TGTGCCAGCGGGGAGGACTCTAACACTGAAGCTTTCTTT,CASGEDSNTEAFF,-,TRBJ1-1,TRBV2,-
TGCAGCGTTGAAGGGACAGGGGTTAATGAAAAACTGTTTTTT,CSVEGTGVNEKLFF,TRBD1,TRBJ1-4,TRBV29-1,many
TGTGCCATCACTCCTAAAGGGCCCAAGGACGAGCAGTACTTC,CAITPKGPKDEQYF,-,TRBJ2-7,TRBV10-3,many
TGCAGTGCTACAAGGACTCAAGAGACCCAGTACTTC,CSATRTQETQYF,-,TRBJ2-5,TRBV20-1,few
TGTGCCAGCAGAAGAACAGGGGATGAGCAGTTCTTC,CASRRTGDEQFF,TRBD1,TRBJ2-1,TRBV6-5,many
TGCGCCAGCAGCTTGGTGTTAAATGAGCAGTTCTTC,CASSLVLNEQFF,-,TRBJ2-1,TRBV5-1,many
TGCGCCAGCAGCCCCGAACTAGCGGGAGCCTACGAGCAGTACTTC,CASSPELAGAYEQYF,TRBD2,TRBJ2-7,TRBV5-1,many
TGTGCCAGCAGTGAATCTGAGCAGTTCTTC,CASSESEQFF,-,TRBJ2-1,TRBV2,many
TGTGCCAGCAGTGCCTCAGCGGGTGACCCCCGCAATGAGCAGTTCTTC,CASSASAGDPRNEQFF,-,TRBJ2-1,TRBV6-1,-
TGTGCCAGCAGCCAAGTCCTGAACAACTATGGCTACACCTTC,CASSQVLNNYGYTF,-,TRBJ1-2,TRBV4-2,many
TGCGCCAGCAGCCGGCTGGGAGTAAACACTGAAGCTTTCTTT,CASSRLGVNTEAFF,-,TRBJ1-1,TRBV5-1,-
TGTGCCAGCAGTCCCCAGGGAATCACCTACGAGCAGTACTTC,CASSPQGITYEQYF,-,TRBJ2-7,TRBV2,many
TGTGCCAGCACTACCGGGACTAGCGGGTCTAAGCAGTACTTC,CASTTGTSGSKQYF,TRBD2,TRBJ2-7,TRBV12-3/TRBV12-4,many
TGTGCCAGCAGCTTACGTAGCGGAGGGGGGACAGATACGCAGTATTTT,CASSLRSGGGTDTQYF,-,TRBJ2-3,TRBV7-9,many
TGTGCCAGCAGTTCCTGGGGGGCCCCCGGCTACACCTTC,CASSSWGAPGYTF,-,TRBJ1-2,TRBV28,-
TGTGCCAGCAGGAGGGGCCCCTACGAGCAGTACTTC,CASRRGPYEQYF,-,TRBJ2-7,TRBV11-2,-
TGCAGCGTTGTCGACATCGACACCGGGGAGCTGTTTTTT,CSVVDIDTGELFF,-,TRBJ2-2,TRBV29-1,many
TGTGCCAGCAGTCTCGCGGAGTACCAAGAGACCCAGTACTTC,CASSLAEYQETQYF,-,TRBJ2-5,TRBV12-3/TRBV12-4,few
TGCGCCAGCAGCCAATCTGGACAGGGAACAGATACGCAGTATTTT,CASSQSGQGTDTQYF,TRBD1,TRBJ2-3,TRBV4-1,many
TGTGCCAGCAGCCAAGATGTAGGCCAGGGTAATTCACCCCTCCACTTT,CASSQDVGQGNSPLHF,-,TRBJ1-6,TRBV4-2,-
TGTGCCAGCAGCTTGGGGCCTAACAATGAGCAGTTCTTC,CASSLGPNNEQFF,-,TRBJ2-1,TRBV7-6,many
TGTGCCAGCAGACGCAATTTCCCGGGACCGATTACCCCCATGAACACTGAAGCTTTCTTT,CASRRNFPGPITPMNTEAFF,-,TRBJ1-1,TRBV27,many
TGTGCCAGCAGTACCCCCCAGGTAGCCAAAAACATTCAGTACTTC,CASSTPQVAKNIQYF,-,TRBJ2-4,TRBV28,many
TGTGCCAGCAGTTTCACGTTCCGTTCACCCCTCCACTTT,CASSFTFRSPLHF,-,TRBJ1-6,TRBV6-5,many
TGTGCCAGCAGTTCTAACAGCGGTGGAAGAAATCAGCCCCAGCATTTT,CASSSNSGGRNQPQHF,-,TRBJ1-5,TRBV28,many
TGTGCCAGCAGTCCCCTGGCGCCAGGGCCGATGGATACGCAGTATTTT,CASSPLAPGPMDTQYF,-,TRBJ2-3,TRBV6-6,many
TGCGCCAGCAGCCAACCCCCGCGGACTAGCCGCTCCTACGAGCAGTACTTC,CASSQPPRTSRSYEQYF,TRBD2,TRBJ2-7,TRBV4-1,many
TGCAGTGCTCCTGAGTATGAGTACAATGAGCAGTTCTTC,CSAPEYEYNEQFF,-,TRBJ2-1,TRBV20-1,many
TGTGCCAGCAGCAACCCTTCTTCCAATGAGCAGTTCTTC,CASSNPSSNEQFF,-,TRBJ2-1,TRBV21-1,-